This T cell receptor (beta chain) appears in the sequencing data of a study of cytomegalovirus exposure and HLA in healthy donors. Study-wide context: Genetic ancestry analysis placed 75% to 85% of the 300 to 500 donors that were genotyped in the Caucasian-associated cluster.

The germline V gene encodes CDR1 MRHNA and CDR2 SNTAGT. This CDR3 is 14 amino acids long. V lost 6 bases, J lost 1 base, and 4 bases stayed unmatched. Study-wide findings and caveats: There were several of the most significant clusters that appeared linked to common viral pathogens in a later analysis.

On this clone itself: Its antigen is still unknown.

This PCR relied on a set of 60 Vbeta primers and 13 Jbeta primers. TCRdb's table, derived via immunoSEQ multiplex PCR, lists solely in-frame clones and lacks some. The sample includes roughly 100,000 clones, 75% to 90% of them seen just once. This receptor was obtained from a young man in good health and CMV-seropositive. V is TRBV6-4 and J is TRBJ2-3; 7 nucleotides line up with TRBD2. The sample taken for sequencing was PBMCs. CDR3 loop: CASSPGGGTDTQYF. The CDR3 DNA sequence: TGTGCCAGCAGCCCGGGGGGTGGCACAGATACGCAGTATTTT.